The 11 T cell receptor beta chains below come from one sample, sequenced in a study of blood T cell repertoires in COVID-19. Assay used: immunoSEQ multiplex PCR; TCRdb lists only in-frame clones, some missing. The sample has 200,000 to 250,000 clones, 92% seen once. Sequenced material: peripheral blood. These receptors all come from a man aged 25 to 40 with acute or convalescent COVID-19.

This clone was seen just once. The chain links TRBV18 to TRBJ1-5; D gene ambiguous. This CDR3 has 16 amino acids. The germline V and J ends were trimmed by 6 bases and 1 base, with 16 bases remaining between them. Germline CDR1 KGHSH, CDR2 LQKENI. The chain's CDR3 is CASSFFVQASNQPQHF. DNA for the CDR3: TGTGCCAGCTCCTTTTTTGTCCAGGCAAGCAATCAGCCCCAGCATTTT.

The chain carries TRBV10-3 and TRBJ2-1; no clear D. Germline lookup yields CDR1 ENHRY and CDR2 SYGVKD. Trimming pared 6 bases from V and 3 bases from J, leaving 12 bases between. The CDR3 runs to 14 residues. Written as DNA, the CDR3 is TGTGCCATCAGCCGGTTGGTTGGCTACAATGAGCAGTTCTTC. Residues: CAISRLVGYNEQFF.

The chain links TRBV10-3 to TRBJ1-2; possible D gene TRBD1, 5 bases. Germline V gene data show CDR1 as ENHRY and CDR2 as SYGVKD. V was clipped by 0 bases and J by 7 bases, with 9 bases between them. This CDR3 comprises 13 residues. CDR3 sequence (DNA): TGTGCCATCAGTGAGTCGGGGGAGGCTGGCTACACCTTC. The encoded protein is CAISESGEAGYTF.

This sequence joins TRBV11-2 and TRBJ2-7, with a weak D call TRBD1 (6 bases). The CDR3 extends over 16 amino acids. V was trimmed by 5 bases and J by 7 bases, leaving 24 bases between them. Germline-derived CDR1 and CDR2 are SGHAT and FQNNGV. The CDR3 coding sequence is TGTGCCAGCAGCGCCTCAAGGACAGCTATTACGGGGGAGCAGTACTTC. Translating it yields CASSASRTAITGEQYF.

The chain recombines TRBV12-2 with TRBJ1-2. TRBV12-2 is listed as a pseudogene. The CDR3 runs 12 residues. CDR3 DNA sequence: TGTGCAAGCGTGGAAAGCGGGGGAGGCTACACCTTC. Protein sequence: CASVESGGGYTF.

The chain is built from TRBV12-3 or TRBV12-4 and TRBJ1-5; the D is unclear. The CDR3 is 13 residues long. The V gene lost 10 bases and the J gene lost 4 bases, with 14 bases spanning the gap. This chain's CDR3 is CATNRVLNQPQHF. The CDR3 DNA is TGTGCCACCAACAGAGTGTTAAATCAGCCCCAGCATTTT.

The V and J genes are TRBV9 and TRBJ1-1, with 7 bases aligning to TRBD1. Germline values: CDR1 SGDLS, CDR2 YYNGEE. The CDR3 extends over 13 amino acids. Unmatched junction bases numbered 11, after V lost 4 bases and J lost 11 bases. DNA for the CDR3: TGTGCCAGCAGCACCCGCCTAACAGGGGAGGCTTTCTTT. It codes for CASSTRLTGEAFF. The full variable domain, rest sourced from reference TRBV9 and TRBJ1-1, is DSGVTQTPKHLITATGQRVTLRCSPRSGDLSVYWYQQSLDQGLQFLIQYYNGEERAKGNILERFSAQQFPDLHSELNLSSLELGDSALYFCASSTRLTGEAFFGQGTRLTVV.

The rearrangement joins TRBV18 to TRBJ2-2; 7 positions agree with TRBD1. The CDR3 loop spans 15 amino acids. The V gene's germline CDR1 is KGHSH and CDR2 LQKENI. J was trimmed by 5 bases and V by 3 bases; bases with no gene match: 6. The chain's CDR3 is CASSPDRVWTGELFF. CDR3 sequence (DNA): TGTGCCAGCTCACCCGACAGGGTTTGGACCGGGGAGCTGTTTTTT.

This chain connects TRBV7-3 to TRBJ2-3; weak D call: TRBD2 (5 bases). The germline V gene encodes CDR1 SGHTA and CDR2 FQGTGA. This CDR3 has 14 residues. The V end was cut by 2 bases, the J end by 4 bases, with 10 bases between. CDR3 nucleotides: TGTGCCAGCAGCTTAGGTGGAGGTCCAGATACGCAGTATTTT. Translated: CASSLGGGPDTQYF. The full variable domain, rest sourced from reference TRBV7-3 and TRBJ2-3, is GAGVSQTPSNKVTEKGKYVELRCDPISGHTALYWYRQSLGQGPEFLIYFQGTGAADDSGLPNDRFFAVRPEGSVSTLKIQRTERGDSAVYLCASSLGGGPDTQYFGPGTRLTVL.

The gene calls are TRBV19 and TRBJ1-5; 8 nucleotides line up with TRBD1. V trimming: 6 bases; J trimming: 4 bases; junction bases outside the gene matches: 17. Looked up from germline, CDR1 is LNHDA and CDR2 is SQIVND (reference sequence). CDR3 length equals 18 residues. CDR3 amino acids: CASRNSWTGRSGNQPQHF. The CDR3 DNA is TGTGCCAGTAGGAATTCTTGGACAGGGCGTAGTGGGAATCAGCCCCAGCATTTT.

This chain links TRBV6-1 with TRBJ1-1; the D is unclear. CDR1 and CDR2 from the germline V gene are MNHNS and SASEGT. V was trimmed by 3 bases and J by 1 base, leaving 9 bases between them. The CDR3 has 14 amino acids. The CDR3 loop is CASSDPNRNTEAFF. CDR3 sequence (DNA): TGTGCCAGCAGTGACCCAAACAGGAACACTGAAGCTTTCTTT.